This TCR beta chain was sequenced for a study of T cell responses to AZD1222 COVID-19 vaccine. Germline-derived CDR1 and CDR2 are LGHNA and YSLEER. V was pared by 1 base and J by 4 bases, with 10 bases between. The CDR3 spans 14 residues. Generated by immunoSEQ multiplex PCR, the TCRdb table keeps only in-frame clones and is missing some. The data show 90,000 to 140,000 clones, with roughly 82% seen just once and 4.5% to 6% held by the top ten. The TCR was taken from an adult in good health. Sequencing used peripheral blood, obtained on day 0 of AZD1222 vaccination. The chain recombines TRBV4-3 with TRBJ1-2; D not resolved. This CDR3 is CASSQVPDGYGYTF. The CDR3 DNA sequence: TGCGCCAGCAGCCAAGTTCCGGACGGCTATGGCTACACCTTC.